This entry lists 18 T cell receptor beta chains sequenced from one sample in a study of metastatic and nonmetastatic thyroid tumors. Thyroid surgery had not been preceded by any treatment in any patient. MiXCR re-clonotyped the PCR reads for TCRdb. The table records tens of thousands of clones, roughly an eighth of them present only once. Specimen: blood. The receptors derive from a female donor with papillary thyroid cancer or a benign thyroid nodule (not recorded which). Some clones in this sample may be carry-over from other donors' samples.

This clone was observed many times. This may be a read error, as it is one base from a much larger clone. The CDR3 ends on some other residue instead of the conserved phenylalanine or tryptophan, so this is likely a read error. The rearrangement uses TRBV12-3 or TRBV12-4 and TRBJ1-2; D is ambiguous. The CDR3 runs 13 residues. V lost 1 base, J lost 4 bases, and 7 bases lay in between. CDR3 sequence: CASSLDGAYGYTL. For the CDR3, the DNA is TGTGCCAGCAGTTTAGACGGAGCCTATGGCTACACCCTC.

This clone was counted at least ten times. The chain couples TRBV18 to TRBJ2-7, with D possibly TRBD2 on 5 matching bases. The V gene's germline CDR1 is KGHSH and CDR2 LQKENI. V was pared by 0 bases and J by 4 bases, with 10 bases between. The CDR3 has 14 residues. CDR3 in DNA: TGTGCCAGCTCACCACCTGGGAGACAATACGAGCAGTACTTC. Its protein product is CASSPPGRQYEQYF.

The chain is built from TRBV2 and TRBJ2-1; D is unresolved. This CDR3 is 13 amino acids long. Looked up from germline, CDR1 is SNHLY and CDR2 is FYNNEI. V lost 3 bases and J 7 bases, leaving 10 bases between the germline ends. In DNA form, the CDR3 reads TGTGCCAGCAGTGACACCATTAGGAATGAGCAGTTCTTC. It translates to CASSDTIRNEQFF.

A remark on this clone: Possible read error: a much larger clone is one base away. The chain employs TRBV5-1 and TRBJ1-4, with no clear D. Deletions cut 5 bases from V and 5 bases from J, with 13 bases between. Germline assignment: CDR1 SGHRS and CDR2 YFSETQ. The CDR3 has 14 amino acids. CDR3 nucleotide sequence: TGCGCCAGCAGGATGAATGGTATAAATGAAAAACTGTTTTTT. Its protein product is CASRMNGINEKLFF.

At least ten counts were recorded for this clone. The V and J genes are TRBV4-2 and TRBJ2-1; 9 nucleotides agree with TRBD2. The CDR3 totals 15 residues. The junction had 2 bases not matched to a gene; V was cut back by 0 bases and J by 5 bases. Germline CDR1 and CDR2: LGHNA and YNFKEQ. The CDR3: CASSQELAGNNEQFF. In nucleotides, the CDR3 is TGTGCCAGCAGCCAAGAACTAGCGGGCAACAATGAGCAGTTCTTC.

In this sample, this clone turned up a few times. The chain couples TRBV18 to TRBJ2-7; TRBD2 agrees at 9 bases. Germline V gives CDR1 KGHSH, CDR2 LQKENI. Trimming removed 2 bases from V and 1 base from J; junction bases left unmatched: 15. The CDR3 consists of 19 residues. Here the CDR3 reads CASSPVAGVGGKGSYEQYF. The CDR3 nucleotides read TGTGCCAGCTCACCAGTAGCGGGAGTTGGCGGGAAGGGTTCCTACGAGCAGTACTTC.

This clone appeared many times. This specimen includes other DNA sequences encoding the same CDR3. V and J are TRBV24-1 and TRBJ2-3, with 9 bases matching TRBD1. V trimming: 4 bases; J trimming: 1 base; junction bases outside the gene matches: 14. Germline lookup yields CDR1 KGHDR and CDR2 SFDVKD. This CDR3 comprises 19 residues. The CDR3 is CATSDPPGQGGSGTDTQYF. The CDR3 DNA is TGTGCCACCAGTGACCCCCCGGGACAGGGAGGGTCCGGCACAGATACGCAGTATTTT.

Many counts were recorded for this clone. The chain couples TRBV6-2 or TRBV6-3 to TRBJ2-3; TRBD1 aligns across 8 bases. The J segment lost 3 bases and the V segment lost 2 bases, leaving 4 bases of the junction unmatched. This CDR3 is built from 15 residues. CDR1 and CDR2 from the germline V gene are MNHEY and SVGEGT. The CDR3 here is CASSYTGGRTDTQYF. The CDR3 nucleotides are TGTGCCAGCAGTTACACAGGGGGAAGGACAGATACGCAGTATTTT.

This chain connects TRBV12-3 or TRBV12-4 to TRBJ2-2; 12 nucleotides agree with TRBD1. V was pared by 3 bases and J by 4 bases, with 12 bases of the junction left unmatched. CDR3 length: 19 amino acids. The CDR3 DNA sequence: TGTGCCAGCAGTTTGAAGCCGGGACAGGGGGCCGGCGGCACCGGGGAGCTGTTTTTT. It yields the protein CASSLKPGQGAGGTGELFF.

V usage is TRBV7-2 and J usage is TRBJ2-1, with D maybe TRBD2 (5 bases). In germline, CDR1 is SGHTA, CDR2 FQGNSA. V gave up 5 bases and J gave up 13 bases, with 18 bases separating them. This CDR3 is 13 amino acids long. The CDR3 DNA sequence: TGTGCCAGCAGCCCCCTGAGGGCGGGCAACCAGTTCTTC. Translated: CASSPLRAGNQFF.

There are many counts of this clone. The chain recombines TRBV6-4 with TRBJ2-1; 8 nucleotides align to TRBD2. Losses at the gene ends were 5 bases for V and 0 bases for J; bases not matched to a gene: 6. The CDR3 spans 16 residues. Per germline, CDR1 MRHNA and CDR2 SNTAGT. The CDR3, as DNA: TGTGCCAGCAGTCCCTTAGCGGGAAGCTCCTACAATGAGCAGTTCTTC. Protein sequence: CASSPLAGSSYNEQFF.

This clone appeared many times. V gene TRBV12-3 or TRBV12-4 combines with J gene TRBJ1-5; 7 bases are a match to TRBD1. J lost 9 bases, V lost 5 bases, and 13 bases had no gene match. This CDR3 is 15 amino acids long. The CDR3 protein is CASSDQGGLVGPQHF. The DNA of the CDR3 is TGTGCCAGCAGTGACCAGGGGGGTTTGGTAGGGCCCCAGCATTTT.

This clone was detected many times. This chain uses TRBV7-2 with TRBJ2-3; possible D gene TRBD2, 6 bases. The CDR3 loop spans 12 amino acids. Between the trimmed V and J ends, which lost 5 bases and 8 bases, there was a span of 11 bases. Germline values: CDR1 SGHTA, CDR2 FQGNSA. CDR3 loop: CASSPGSGTQYF. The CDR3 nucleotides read TGTGCCAGCAGCCCCGGGAGTGGTACGCAGTATTTT.

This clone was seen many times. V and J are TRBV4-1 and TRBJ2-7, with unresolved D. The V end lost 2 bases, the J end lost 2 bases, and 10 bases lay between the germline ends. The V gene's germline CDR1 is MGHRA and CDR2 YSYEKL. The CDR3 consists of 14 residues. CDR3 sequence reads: CASSQLQPPYEQYF. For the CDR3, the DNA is TGCGCCAGCAGCCAACTCCAGCCTCCCTACGAGCAGTACTTC.

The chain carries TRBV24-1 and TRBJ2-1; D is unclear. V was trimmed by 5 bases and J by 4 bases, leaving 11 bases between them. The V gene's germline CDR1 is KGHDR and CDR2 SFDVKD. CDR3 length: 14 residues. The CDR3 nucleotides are TGTGCCACCAGTGCAGACGGAACTTACAATGAGCAGTTCTTC. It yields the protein CATSADGTYNEQFF.

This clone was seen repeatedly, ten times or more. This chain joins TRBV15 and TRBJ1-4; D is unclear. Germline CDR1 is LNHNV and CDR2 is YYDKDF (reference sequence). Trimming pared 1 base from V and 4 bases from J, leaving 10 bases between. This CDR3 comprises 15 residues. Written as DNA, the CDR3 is TGTGCCACCAGCAGAGCCATAAAGGATAATGAAAAACTGTTTTTT. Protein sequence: CATSRAIKDNEKLFF.

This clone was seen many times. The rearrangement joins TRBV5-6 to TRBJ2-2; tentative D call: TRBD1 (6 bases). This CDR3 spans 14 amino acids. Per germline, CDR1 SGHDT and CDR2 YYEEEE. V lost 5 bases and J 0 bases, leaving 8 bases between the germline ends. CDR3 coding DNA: TGTGCCAGCAGGGGGGCCGCGAACACCGGGGAGCTGTTTTTT. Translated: CASRGAANTGELFF.

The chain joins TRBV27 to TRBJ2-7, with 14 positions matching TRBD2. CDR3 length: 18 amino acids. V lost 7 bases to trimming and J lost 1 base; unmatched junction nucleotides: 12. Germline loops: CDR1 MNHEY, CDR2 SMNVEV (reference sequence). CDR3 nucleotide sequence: TGTGCCAGCAAGACCTCCGGGACTAGCGGGAGTTGGTCCTACGAGCAGTACTTC. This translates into CASKTSGTSGSWSYEQYF.